Below, 7 T cell receptor beta chains from the same sample are listed, as sequenced in a study of cytomegalovirus exposure and HLA in healthy donors. The PCR employed 60 Vbeta primers together with 13 Jbeta primers. Clones were read by immunoSEQ multiplex PCR, and TCRdb kept only the in-frame ones, dropping some. The sample yields 120,000 or so clones, over 80% seen once. What was sequenced was PBMCs. Receptors originate from a man aged 18 to 35 in good health and CMV-seropositive.

The chain is built from TRBV7-6 and TRBJ2-3; maybe TRBD1 (6 bases). This CDR3 is 16 amino acids long. Trimming left V 4 bases short and J 6 bases short, with 20 bases between. CDR1 SGHVS and CDR2 FNYEAQ come from the germline V gene. The CDR3 spells CASSSPNGQRADTQYF. As DNA, the CDR3 is TGTGCCAGCAGCTCTCCCAATGGACAGCGCGCGGATACGCAGTATTTT.

The V call is TRBV7-9, the J call TRBJ1-5; TRBD1 agrees at 7 bases. The germline gives CDR1 SEHNR, CDR2 FQNEAQ (reference sequence). The CDR3 covers 16 residues. V trimming: 3 bases; J trimming: 0 bases; junction bases outside the gene matches: 5. The CDR3 loop reads CASSFRDSYSNQPQHF. As DNA, the CDR3 is TGTGCCAGCAGCTTCCGGGACAGCTATAGCAATCAGCCCCAGCATTTT.

The CDR3 protein is CASSVGGSGDPGELFF. The CDR3 nucleotides read TGTGCCAGCAGCGTAGGCGGTAGCGGGGATCCCGGGGAGCTGTTTTTT. This rearrangement joins TRBV9 to TRBJ2-2, with 8 bases lining up with TRBD2. The CDR3 runs to 16 residues. From germline, CDR1 is SGDLS and CDR2 YYNGEE. The V gene end was trimmed by 0 bases and the J gene end by 6 bases; junction bases not matched to a gene: 7.

V and J are TRBV20-1 and TRBJ1-5; no clear D gene. Trimming shortened V by 4 bases and J by 7 bases, and 8 bases separated the two germline ends. Germline V gene data show CDR1 as DFQATT and CDR2 as SNEGSKA (reference sequence). The CDR3 spans 11 residues. The CDR3 DNA follows: TGCAGTGCTAATTACGGGCAGCCCCAGCATTTT. Translating gives CSANYGQPQHF.

V and J are TRBV5-5 and TRBJ2-7; 9 bases map to TRBD1. CDR3 length equals 14 residues. V lost 4 bases, J lost 2 bases, and 4 bases stayed unmatched. Germline lookup yields CDR1 SGHKS and CDR2 YYEKEE (reference sequence). CDR3 loop: CASSTWDRAYEQYF. The CDR3 DNA reads as TGTGCCAGCAGCACCTGGGACAGGGCCTACGAGCAGTACTTC.

This chain links TRBV11-2 with TRBJ2-1, with 10 bases aligning to TRBD2. V lost 5 bases and J lost 4; bases outside the gene matches: 2. Germline V gene lookup returns CDR1 SGHAT and CDR2 FQNNGV. This CDR3 has 14 amino acids. The CDR3 protein is CASSVSGGYNEQFF. The CDR3 region has the DNA TGTGCCAGCAGCGTTAGCGGGGGGTACAATGAGCAGTTCTTC.

The chain employs TRBV5-1 and TRBJ2-1; 8 nucleotides match TRBD2. Germline trimming cut 6 bases from V and 3 bases from J; bases unmatched to any gene: 5. CDR3 size: 14 residues. Germline V lookup: CDR1 SGHRS, CDR2 YFSETQ. CDR3 DNA: TGCGCCAGCACCTTAGCGGGGAACTACAATGAGCAGTTCTTC. This codes for CASTLAGNYNEQFF.